One sample yielded the 4 T cell receptor beta chains listed below, sequenced in a study of blood T cell repertoires in COVID-19. Profiled with immunoSEQ multiplex PCR; TCRdb holds only in-frame clones, not every one. This table holds some 110,000 clones, more than 80% found once. Sequenced: peripheral blood. The receptors stem from a woman at least 80 years old with COVID-19, enrolled during active disease.

The J gene is TRBJ1-4, the V gene TRBV25-1, with D possibly being TRBD1 (6 bases). CDR3 length: 15 amino acids. V lost 8 bases and J lost 5, with 18 bases in between. CDR1 is MGHDK and CDR2 is SYGVNS in the germline V gene. The CDR3 DNA reads as TGTGCCAGCCGCGATGGGGGCGGTGGGAATGAAAAACTGTTTTTT. Its translation is CASRDGGGGNEKLFF.

The chain joins TRBV19 to TRBJ1-1, with D hard to call. Germline CDR1 LNHDA, CDR2 SQIVND (reference sequence). There are 13 residues in the CDR3. Trimming removed 5 bases at V and 4 bases at J, with 11 bases between. Here the CDR3 reads CASSAQGATEAFF. The CDR3 nucleotides read TGTGCCAGTAGTGCTCAAGGAGCCACTGAAGCTTTCTTT.

The chain carries TRBV4-2 and TRBJ2-2; D may be TRBD1 (5 bases). From germline, CDR1 is LGHNA and CDR2 YNFKEQ. V shed 4 bases and J shed 9 bases, with 18 bases lying between them. This CDR3 has 15 amino acids. The CDR3, as DNA: TGTGCCAGCAGCCGAAAAATAGGGGCCCCTAGGGAGCTGTTTTTT. Protein: CASSRKIGAPRELFF.

This sequence joins TRBV10-3 and TRBJ1-4, with D tentatively TRBD1 (5 bases). In germline, CDR1 is ENHRY, CDR2 SYGVKD. V was pared by 2 bases and J by 8 bases, with 12 bases between. The CDR3 has 14 amino acids. The CDR3 region has the DNA TGTGCCATCAGTGAGGGGGGGTTCGGCGAAAAACTGTTTTTT. Encoded protein: CAISEGGFGEKLFF.